Each of the 14 T cell receptor beta chains below was sequenced from the same sample in a study of blood T cell repertoires in COVID-19. Method: immunoSEQ multiplex PCR; TCRdb's copy keeps in-frame clones and lacks some. Among about 300,000 clones listed, around 90% were seen once. The sample comprised PBMCs or T cells enriched from blood (not recorded which). Receptors originate from a man in his fifties or sixties who had recovered from COVID-19.

The chain couples TRBV3-1 (or the pseudogene TRBV3-2) to TRBJ2-4; 7 nucleotides line up with TRBD1. Germline CDR1 is LGHDT and CDR2 is YNNKEL (reference sequence). The CDR3 spans 19 residues. V shed 0 bases and J 0 bases; nucleotides not matched to a gene: 11. The CDR3 DNA reads TGTGCCAGCAGCCAAGATCCCAGGGGGATTCCCTTAGCCAAAAACATTCAGTACTTC. Protein: CASSQDPRGIPLAKNIQYF.

The V gene is TRBV10-3, the J gene TRBJ2-7; D perhaps matches TRBD2 (5 bases). The V gene lost 7 bases and the J gene lost 0 bases, with 25 bases spanning the gap. There are 18 residues in the CDR3. Germline CDR1 ENHRY, CDR2 SYGVKD. The CDR3 here is CAIMPDPGLANSSYEQYF. The DNA of the CDR3 is TGTGCCATCATGCCCGACCCGGGCTTAGCGAATAGCTCCTACGAGCAGTACTTC.

The chain's CDR3 is CASSKTGIGTEAFF. CDR3 bases: TGTGCCAGTAGTAAAACAGGGATAGGCACTGAAGCTTTCTTT. The V and J genes are TRBV19 and TRBJ1-1; D is possibly TRBD1 (6 bases). The CDR3 is 14 amino acids. From germline, CDR1 is LNHDA and CDR2 SQIVND (reference sequence). Trimming took 4 bases from V and 4 from J, leaving 13 bases between them.

This rearrangement joins TRBV28 to TRBJ2-7, with D unclear. Trimming removed 6 bases at V and 2 bases at J, with 11 bases between. CDR3 size: 13 residues. Germline values: CDR1 MDHEN, CDR2 SYDVKM. CDR3 protein: CASSLSPTYEQYF. The CDR3 DNA follows: TGTGCCAGCAGCCTATCCCCCACCTACGAGCAGTACTTC.

J is TRBJ2-1 and V is TRBV13; 7 bases match TRBD1. This CDR3 has 14 residues. Germline CDR1 reads PRHDT; CDR2 reads FYEKMQ (reference sequence). J gave up 4 bases and V 2 bases, and 2 bases lay outside the gene matches. For the CDR3, the DNA is TGTGCCAGCAGCTTAAAGACAGGGTACAATGAGCAGTTCTTC. This sequence encodes CASSLKTGYNEQFF.

The chain joins TRBV5-1 to TRBJ2-7; 13 positions agree with TRBD2. The germline V gene has CDR1 SGHRS and CDR2 YFSETQ. The length of the CDR3 is 17 residues. V gave up 4 bases and J gave up 4 bases; unmatched junction bases: 11. CDR3 loop: CASSRLGLAGEGYEQYF. CDR3 nucleotides: TGCGCCAGCAGCCGCCTCGGACTAGCGGGAGAGGGGTACGAGCAGTACTTC.

In this sample, this clone turned up many times. This chain joins TRBV19 and TRBJ2-5; D may be TRBD2 (6 bases). The CDR3 loop spans 15 amino acids. Germline V lookup: CDR1 LNHDA, CDR2 SQIVND (reference sequence). The ends were cut back, 4 bases at V and 5 bases at J, with 17 bases in the middle. CDR3 amino acids: CASSTPTSPMETQYF. CDR3 bases: TGTGCCAGTAGTACCCCCACTAGCCCCATGGAGACCCAGTACTTC.

V and J are TRBV7-9 and TRBJ2-3; perhaps TRBD2 as D (6 bases). CDR3 length: 15 residues. V lost 5 bases and J lost 0, with 12 bases in between. Germline V gives CDR1 SEHNR, CDR2 FQNEAQ (reference sequence). The DNA of the CDR3 is TGTGCCAGCAGCCCCAGTGGGACTAGCACAGATACGCAGTATTTT. It is translated as CASSPSGTSTDTQYF.

The chain employs TRBV5-1 and TRBJ1-4; 7 nucleotides agree with TRBD1. The V segment lost 6 bases and the J segment 3 bases; nucleotides outside the gene matches: 5. The CDR3 contains 14 residues. Germline V gives CDR1 SGHRS, CDR2 YFSETQ. Here the CDR3 reads CASTRGTANEKLFF. The CDR3 DNA is TGCGCCAGCACCCGCGGGACAGCTAATGAAAAACTGTTTTTT.

This clone was seen just once. The V gene is TRBV21-1, the J gene TRBJ2-3; the table's D call, TRBD1, was not checked against the DNA. TRBV21-1 is shown as a pseudogene. The CDR3 is 16 amino acids. CDR3: CASSKAATGCTDTQYF. The CDR3 DNA is TGTGCCAGCAGCAAAGCCGCGACAGGGTGCACAGATACGCAGTATTTT.

The gene calls are TRBV7-2 and TRBJ1-5; 12 bases are shared with TRBD1. With V trimmed by 5 bases and J by 6 bases, 5 bases remained unmatched. CDR3 length: 15 residues. In germline, CDR1 is SGHTA, CDR2 FQGNSA. The CDR3 DNA reads TGTGCCAGCAGCCCCGGGACAGGGGGCAGTCAGCCCCAGCATTTT. Translated: CASSPGTGGSQPQHF.

This chain joins TRBV10-3 and TRBJ2-7, with TRBD2 matching over 8 bases. The CDR3 covers 15 residues. V dropped 0 bases and J dropped 3; count of bases not matched to a gene: 4. The V gene's germline CDR1 is ENHRY and CDR2 SYGVKD. The CDR3 DNA reads as TGTGCCATCAGTGAGTCTGATAGCGGGGTCTACGAGCAGTACTTC. Translated: CAISESDSGVYEQYF.

This chain joins TRBV29-1 and TRBJ2-7; 11 nucleotides agree with TRBD2. With V trimmed by 6 bases and J by 3 bases, 13 bases remained unmatched. Germline CDR1 and CDR2: SQVTM and ANQGSEA. The CDR3 is 16 residues long. The DNA for the CDR3 is TGCAGCGTCGAGGCGTTTGGACTAGCGGGTGTCTACGAGCAGTACTTC. It specifies CSVEAFGLAGVYEQYF.

This clone has a handful of counts. The genes are TRBV5-1 and TRBJ1-2; 11 nucleotides align to TRBD1. Germline CDR1 reads SGHRS; CDR2 reads YFSETQ. V trimming: 3 bases; J trimming: 7 bases; junction bases outside the gene matches: 11. This CDR3 contains 16 residues. The CDR3 protein is CASSSGTGQGAGGYTF. The CDR3 nucleotides are TGCGCCAGCAGCTCCGGCACTGGACAGGGGGCGGGTGGCTACACCTTC.